This T cell receptor (beta chain) stems from a study of T-cell reconstitution after alpha-beta-depleted transplantation in children. The TCRbeta library incorporated unique molecular identifiers. Each CDR3 protein is one row after TCRdb ran MiXCR on the PCR reads. The sample includes hundreds of thousands of distinct CDR3 sequences, under 15% of them seen just once. The CDR3 is 15 amino acids. The germline V and J ends were trimmed by 1 base and 8 bases, with 15 bases remaining between them. The germline V gene encodes CDR1 SGHAT and CDR2 FQNNGV. General observations from the study: At one year after transplant, newly produced T cells mostly accounted for T-cell counts and diversity. Several hundred graft clones that had expanded were reportedly the source of alpha-beta T cells about two months after transplant.

This clonotype was detected ten times or more. Its antigen is not identified. The sequences come from PBMCs, collected before TCRalphabeta/CD19-depleted stem cell transplant. This sequence was found in a girl aged 2 to 10 with congenital amegakaryocytic thrombocytopenia, due to receive a stem cell transplant. V and J are TRBV11-2 and TRBJ2-1, with D possibly matching TRBD2 (6 bases). In DNA form, the CDR3 reads TGTGCCAGCAGCTTAGGCCGACTAGGGCAGGATGAGCAGTTCTTC. Its protein is CASSLGRLGQDEQFF.